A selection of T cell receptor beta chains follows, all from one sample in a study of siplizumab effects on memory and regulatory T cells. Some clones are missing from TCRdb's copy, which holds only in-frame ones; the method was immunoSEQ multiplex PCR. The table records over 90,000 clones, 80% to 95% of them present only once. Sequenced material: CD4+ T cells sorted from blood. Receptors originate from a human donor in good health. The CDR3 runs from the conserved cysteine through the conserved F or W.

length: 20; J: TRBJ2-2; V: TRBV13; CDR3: CASSLAATPGTSGMTGELFF
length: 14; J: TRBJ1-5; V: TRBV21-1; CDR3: CASSKGTLNQPQHF
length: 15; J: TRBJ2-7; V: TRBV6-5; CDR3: CASSYSPDGYYEQYF
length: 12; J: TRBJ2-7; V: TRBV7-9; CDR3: CASGQGAQEQYF
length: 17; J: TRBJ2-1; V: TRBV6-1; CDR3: CASSEGGLAGLYNEQFF
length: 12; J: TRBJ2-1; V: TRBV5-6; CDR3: CASSRAGSEQFF
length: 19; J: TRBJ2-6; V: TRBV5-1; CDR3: CASSAGGLAGGPGANVLTF
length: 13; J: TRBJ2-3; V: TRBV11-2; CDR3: CASSDGRTDTQYF
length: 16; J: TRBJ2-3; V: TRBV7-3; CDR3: CASSLNPGTATDTQYF
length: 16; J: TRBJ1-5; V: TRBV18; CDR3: CASSSPAHGPMEPQHF
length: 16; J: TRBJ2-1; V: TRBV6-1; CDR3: CASSEDGRRISNEQFF
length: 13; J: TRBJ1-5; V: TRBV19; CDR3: CASSRTGYQPQHF
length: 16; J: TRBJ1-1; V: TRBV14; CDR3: CASSQEWGLGNTEAFF
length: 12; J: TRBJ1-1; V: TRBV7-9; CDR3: CASSHTYTEAFF
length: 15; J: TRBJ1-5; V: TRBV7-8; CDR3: CASSYVGARNQPQHF
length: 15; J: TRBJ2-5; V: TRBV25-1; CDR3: CASSEGLAGLETQYF
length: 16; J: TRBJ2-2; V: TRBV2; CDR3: CASTGLGTTVVGELFF
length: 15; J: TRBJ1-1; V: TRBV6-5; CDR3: CASSYDSVERPEAFF
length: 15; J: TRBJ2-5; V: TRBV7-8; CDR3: CASRSPLGPQETQYF
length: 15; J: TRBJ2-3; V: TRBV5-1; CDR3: CASSAGTSGPDTQYF
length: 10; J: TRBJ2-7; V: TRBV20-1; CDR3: CSASDYEQYF
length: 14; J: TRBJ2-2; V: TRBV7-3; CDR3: CASSLAGITGELFF
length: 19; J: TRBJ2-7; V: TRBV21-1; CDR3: CASSPRSRGVGTESYEQYF
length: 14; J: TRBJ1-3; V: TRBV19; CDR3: CASSISISGNTIYF
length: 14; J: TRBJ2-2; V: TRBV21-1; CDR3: CASSIRSYTGELFF
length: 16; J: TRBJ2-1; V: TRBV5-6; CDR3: CASSSPLGTGPRGQFF
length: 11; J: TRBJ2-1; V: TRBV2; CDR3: CASSESNEQFF
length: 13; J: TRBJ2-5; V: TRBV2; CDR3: CASSIDSQETQYF
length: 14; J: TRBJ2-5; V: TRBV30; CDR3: CAWSVSAGKGTQYF
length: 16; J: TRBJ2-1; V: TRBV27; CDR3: CASSSLGTGVSNEQFF
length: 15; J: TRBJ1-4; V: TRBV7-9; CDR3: CASSLVLGQDEKLFF
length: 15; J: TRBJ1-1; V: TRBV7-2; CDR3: CASSARPHMNTEAFF
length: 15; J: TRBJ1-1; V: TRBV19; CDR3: CASSIDRTGSTEAFF
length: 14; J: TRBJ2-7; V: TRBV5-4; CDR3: CASSSGRLSYEQYF
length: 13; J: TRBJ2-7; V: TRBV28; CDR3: CASRATSGHEQYF
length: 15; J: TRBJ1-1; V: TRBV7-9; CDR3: CASSLEGNPNTEAFF
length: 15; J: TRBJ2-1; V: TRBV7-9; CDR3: CASSSGSSGPNEQFF
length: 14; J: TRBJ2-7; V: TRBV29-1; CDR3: CSAGQRESGYEQYF
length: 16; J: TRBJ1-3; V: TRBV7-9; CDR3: CASSASGGGPGNTIYF
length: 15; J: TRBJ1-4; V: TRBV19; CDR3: CASIKSGARREKLFF
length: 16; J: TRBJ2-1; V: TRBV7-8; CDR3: CASTARGRERGNEQFF
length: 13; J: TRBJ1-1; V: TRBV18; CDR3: CASSMTENTEAFF